This TCR beta chain was identified in a study of OX40 agonist ivuxolimab in advanced cancers. Study details: While on treatment, patients had intravenous ivuxolimab at 0.01 to 10 mg/kg every 2 weeks. Of mixed ages from about 20 to 85 and averaging 60 years, the group was just under 85% male. General study results and limits: Relative to CD4+ cells, CD8+ T cells on average had more expanded clones.

This table comes from immunoSEQ multiplex PCR, and its TCRdb copy is limited to in-frame clones, with some not included. The table shows over 55,000 clones, with more than 80% occurring only once. Germline CDR1 reads MNHEY; CDR2 reads SVGAGI. V gave up 5 bases and J gave up 11 bases, with 10 bases separating them. The CDR3 length is 11 residues. To note about this clone: Its target is unknown.

The chain is built from TRBV6-5 and TRBJ1-5; possible D gene TRBD1, 6 bases. This TCR was sampled from an adult with an advanced solid tumor such as melanoma, head and neck, liver or kidney cancer. The material sequenced was CD4+ or CD8+ T cells sorted from blood, taken in a trial of the OX40 agonist ivuxolimab. The CDR3 loop reads CASSTTGTQHF. Here the CDR3 DNA reads TGTGCCAGCAGTACCACAGGGACCCAGCATTTT.